This T cell receptor beta chain was recovered during a study of early T cells in non-severe SARS-CoV-2 infection. Across the whole study: Sequencing input comprised bulk RNA from unsorted whole blood; chain pairing was not available. Study outcomes and limitations: Clonotype matching in VDJdb favored anti-spike CD8 responses and did not capture private and CD4 specificities.

The V end lost 4 bases, the J end lost 3 bases, and 9 bases lay between the germline ends. The germline V gene has CDR1 KGHSH and CDR2 LQKENI. This CDR3 is 13 amino acids long. Individual cDNA molecules each received unique molecular identifiers attached to them. TCRdb re-called the 5' RACE reads through MiXCR, storing one row per CDR3 protein. The repertoire includes more than 95,000 distinct CDR3 sequences, 15% of them detected once, and about a fifth sits in the top ten. In regard to this clonotype: Its cognate antigen is unknown.

Sequenced input: whole blood. The chain combines TRBV18 with TRBJ1-2, with D maybe TRBD1 (5 bases). This clonotype was sampled from an adult who was a healthcare worker with PCR-confirmed SARS-CoV-2 infection or an uninfected control (not recorded which). This chain's CDR3 is CASSQGMDYGYTF. The CDR3, as DNA: TGTGCCAGCTCACAGGGGATGGACTATGGCTACACCTTC.